This T cell receptor beta chain was sequenced for a study of T cell responses to AZD1222 COVID-19 vaccine. General study results and limits: Among the donors, most were white British and more were female, and clonal diversity was possibly underestimated. It was only a handful of AZD1222 recipients who were seropositive at baseline.

The data were produced by immunoSEQ multiplex PCR, yet TCRdb's version contains in-frame clones alone and is incomplete. The sample contains approximately 180,000 clones, roughly 92% of which appear only once. This clone was observed a handful of times. Antigen: not known. V lost 4 bases, J lost 2 bases, and 11 bases lay in between. The germline V gene encodes CDR1 LNHDA and CDR2 SQIVND (reference sequence). This CDR3 spans 14 amino acids. The chain has TRBV19 and TRBJ1-2, with a possible D match to TRBD1 (5 bases). This sequence was found in an adult in good health. Here the sequenced sample was peripheral blood, taken on day 0 of AZD1222 vaccination. Written as DNA, the CDR3 is TGTGCCAGTAGTACGACAGTGACGAACTATGGCTACACCTTC. Its protein is CASSTTVTNYGYTF.